This TCR beta chain comes out of a study of CD8+CD57+ T cells in acquired aplastic anemia (dated by TCRdb to 2017 to 2018). As for the study more broadly: DNA extracted from sorted CD4+ and CD8+ cells had a mean of 3.2 ug, with a range of 0.2 to 27.4 ug. A CD8+CD57+ expansion meant a frequency higher than the mean frequency seen in healthy subjects. Study-wide conclusions, independent of this receptor: CD8+ Simpson's diversity did not differ significantly between patients and healthy controls (P=0.060). Around 30 CD8+ CDR3 sequences were found to be shared between patients and controls, but these sequences appeared to be highly expressed in patients and within the immunodominant clones of the patients.

Profiling of TCR beta VDJ combinations and CDR3 sequences used genomic DNA as the template. An Illumina HiSeq 2000 was used for TCR repertoire sequencing. The source study handled its data this way. TRBV/TRBJ rearrangement plots, CDR3 size and DJ length profiles, and Simpson's diversity index were used to evaluate the repertoires. The most abundant DNA sequence in the deep sequencing data was defined as the immunodominant clone. CDR3 amino acid sequences were screened for sharing across subjects and were compared with published repertoires and the VDJdb database. TCRdb took the public reads, trimmed them with fastp at Q25, ran MiXCR for clone calling and kept in-frame beta chains. Merged by CDR3 protein, the rows form single entries marked with the most common genes and DNA. TCRdb, rather than the study authors, made the V and J calls. The sample table contains around 200,000 distinct CDR3 sequences; only one count was recorded for under 50% of them. About 20% of the sample goes to the ten largest clones.

In regard to this clonotype: Its antigen is currently not known. No base qualities exist here, and no much larger clone lies one base off it.

The patients picked for sequencing were ones in whom flow cytometry had shown an expansion of CD8+CD57+ cells. Every patient had severe acquired aplastic anemia, diagnosed using the International Study of Aplastic Anemia and Agranulocytosis and Camitta criteria. Patients had received no therapy at the time of blood sampling. TCR repertoires of sorted CD4+ and CD8+ blood T cells from severe aplastic anemia patients and healthy subjects were deep-sequenced in the study. Patients were enrolled in the USA under clinicaltrials.gov protocols 00001620, 01623167, 00001397, 00071045, 00081523 and 00961064. Ficoll-Paque density gradient centrifugation was used to isolate peripheral blood mononuclear cells. Before DNA extraction, CD4+ and CD8+ T cells were sorted by FACS or by magnetic beads. Spanning cysteine to phenylalanine, the CDR3 consists of 12 amino acids. Only the CDR3 region is kept as DNA, spanning 36 bases read in frame from base 1. V is cut by 4 bases and J by 8 bases, and the space between the germline ends is 11 bases. CDR1 SQVTM and CDR2 ANQGSEA are derived from the germline V gene.

This TCR derives from a human donor with aplastic anemia. Sequencing was carried out using sorted CD4+, CD8+, or CD8+CD57+ T cells (not recorded which) from PBMCs. The sequence is built from TRBV29-1 and TRBJ1-4, and the D gene may be TRBD1, 5 bases matching. The nucleotide sequence reads as follows: TGCAGCGTTGGCCTTGGGGGGGAAAAACTGTTTTTT. This sequence encodes CSVGLGGEKLFF.